This T cell receptor beta chain is from a study of T cell responses to AZD1222 COVID-19 vaccine. General study findings and limits: When two AZD1222 doses had been given, Spike-specific TCR breadth and depth rose.

This clone was detected a few times. The antigen is unknown. The CDR3 length is 12 residues. Germline assignment: CDR1 WSHSY and CDR2 SAAADI. Trimming pared 7 bases from V and 7 bases from J, leaving 13 bases between. Assay used: immunoSEQ multiplex PCR; TCRdb lists only in-frame clones, some missing. Among tens of thousands of clones listed, around nine tenths were seen once. The starting material was peripheral blood, obtained on day 0 of AZD1222 vaccination. The chain carries TRBV10-2 and TRBJ1-2; tentatively, D is TRBD1 (6 bases). This TCR derives from an adult in good health. The CDR3 region is CASKGGGFGYTF. The CDR3 DNA follows: TGCGCCAGCAAGGGAGGGGGGTTTGGCTACACCTTC.